These 2 T cell receptor beta chains came from one sample sequenced in a study of blood T cell repertoires in COVID-19. Sequenced by immunoSEQ multiplex PCR; TCRdb stores in-frame clones only, minus some. This sample has 200,000 to 300,000 clones, with approximately 80% found just once. What was sequenced was peripheral blood. The receptors derive from a woman aged 80 or over with acute or convalescent COVID-19.

In nucleotides, the CDR3 is TGTGCCAGCAGCCAAGTTCTTAGAACCCACGAGCAGTACTTC. Protein sequence: CASSQVLRTHEQYF. The J gene is TRBJ2-7, the V gene TRBV3-1 (or the pseudogene TRBV3-2); no clear D gene. Looked up from germline, CDR1 is LGHDT and CDR2 is YNNKEL (reference sequence). The CDR3 loop spans 14 amino acids. V was shortened by 1 base and J by 5 bases, with 12 bases between the two germline ends.

DNA of the CDR3: TGTGCCAGCAGTTACGGCGGTGGTTCACCCCTCCACTTT. Encoded protein: CASSYGGGSPLHF. The rearrangement uses TRBV6-5 and TRBJ1-6; no reliable D call. Germline V gene sequence: CDR1 MNHEY, CDR2 SVGAGI. This CDR3 contains 13 residues. Deletions cut 2 bases from V and 9 bases from J, with 8 bases between.